Following are 29 T cell receptor beta chains from one sample sequenced in a study of blood T cell repertoires in COVID-19. The data were produced by immunoSEQ multiplex PCR, yet TCRdb's version contains in-frame clones alone and is incomplete. The table has about 150,000 clones, about 90% seen once. The sequencing sample was made of PBMCs or T cells enriched from blood (not recorded which). These TCRs come from a woman between 50 and 59 years old who had recovered from COVID-19.

V and J are TRBV19 and TRBJ1-5; 9 nucleotides match TRBD1. Germline assignment: CDR1 LNHDA and CDR2 SQIVND (reference sequence). CDR3 length equals 15 residues. The V segment lost 6 bases and the J segment 0 bases; nucleotides outside the gene matches: 3. The CDR3 loop is CASSDRGDSNQPQHF. CDR3 nucleotides: TGTGCCAGTAGCGACAGGGGGGATAGCAATCAGCCCCAGCATTTT.

This chain uses TRBV7-9 with TRBJ1-3, with D hard to call. The length of the CDR3 is 16 residues. The germline V and J ends were trimmed by 7 bases and 4 bases, with 20 bases remaining between them. Germline V gene sequence: CDR1 SEHNR, CDR2 FQNEAQ (reference sequence). CDR3 nucleotide sequence: TGTGCCAGCACCTCGGGAGCGAACAAGGCCGGAAACACCATATATTTT. Its translation: CASTSGANKAGNTIYF.

The chain combines TRBV30 with TRBJ1-2; 9 bases match TRBD1. This CDR3 is built from 15 residues. CDR1 and CDR2 (germline): GTSNPN, SVGIG (reference sequence). V shed 0 bases, J shed 3 bases, and the junction held 5 bases outside the gene matches. For the CDR3, the DNA is TGTGCCTGGAGTGTACTTACAGGGGGCTACTATGGCTACACCTTC. Protein sequence: CAWSVLTGGYYGYTF.

The chain joins TRBV18 to TRBJ2-5; TRBD1 aligns across 10 bases. V was clipped by 2 bases and J by 3 bases; unmatched bases: 6. This CDR3 is built from 16 residues. Germline values: CDR1 KGHSH, CDR2 LQKENI. The CDR3 region is CASSPRPGTGEETQYF. CDR3 DNA: TGTGCCAGCTCACCAAGGCCCGGGACAGGGGAAGAGACCCAGTACTTC.

The gene calls are TRBV19 and TRBJ1-1; the match to TRBD1 covers 7 bases. V gave up 6 bases and J gave up 7 bases; unmatched junction bases: 20. The CDR3 sequence is 17 residues long. The V gene's germline CDR1 is LNHDA and CDR2 SQIVND (reference sequence). CDR3 in amino acids: CASSPRSGTVGRGEAFF. Written as DNA, the CDR3 is TGTGCCAGTAGCCCTAGGAGTGGGACAGTAGGTCGGGGTGAAGCTTTCTTT.

The chain recombines TRBV18 with TRBJ2-5, with D possibly matching TRBD2 (5 bases). Per the germline V gene, CDR1 is KGHSH and CDR2 is LQKENI. The CDR3 is 13 amino acids. V was trimmed by 3 bases and J by 1 base, leaving 6 bases between them. The CDR3 DNA follows: TGTGCCAGCTCACCCGGGGTCCAAGAGACCCAGTACTTC. Its translation is CASSPGVQETQYF.

The CDR3 protein is CASSFLLGLALDEQFF. The CDR3 DNA is TGTGCCAGCAGTTTCCTTCTCGGGCTAGCCTTAGATGAGCAGTTCTTC. V is TRBV27 and J is TRBJ2-1; possible D gene TRBD2, 5 bases. This CDR3 spans 16 amino acids. V dropped 3 bases and J dropped 8 bases, with 20 bases sitting between them. Germline V CDR1 and CDR2: MNHEY, SMNVEV (reference sequence).

This chain uses TRBV30 with TRBJ1-4; unclear D gene. The V end was cut by 3 bases, the J end by 7 bases, with 15 bases between. The CDR3 is 14 residues long. The V gene's germline CDR1 is GTSNPN and CDR2 SVGIG (reference sequence). The CDR3 spells CAWSPRGKGEKLFF. The CDR3 region has the DNA TGTGCCTGGAGCCCCCGAGGGAAAGGTGAAAAACTGTTTTTT.

The chain joins TRBV7-2 to TRBJ1-2; 8 nucleotides match TRBD1. The CDR3 has 15 amino acids. CDR1 is SGHTA, CDR2 FQGNSA, per germline. V was pared by 5 bases and J by 7 bases, with 12 bases of the junction left unmatched. Here the CDR3 DNA reads TGTGCCAGCAGCCCCCTCCCCAGGGGGCGCTCTGGCTACACCTTC. Translation: CASSPLPRGRSGYTF.

This chain uses TRBV7-9 with TRBJ2-1; TRBD2 agrees at 11 bases. V lost 4 bases, J lost 2 bases, and 7 bases stayed unmatched. Germline lookup yields CDR1 SEHNR and CDR2 FQNEAQ (reference sequence). There are 17 residues in the CDR3. CDR3 DNA: TGTGCCAGCAGCTCAACCTCGGGACTAGCGGCCTACAATGAGCAGTTCTTC. Its protein product is CASSSTSGLAAYNEQFF.

V is TRBV6-4 and J is TRBJ1-1; D may be TRBD1 (6 bases). The V and J ends lost 4 bases and 2 bases respectively, with 14 bases between them. The length of the CDR3 is 15 residues. Per the germline V gene, CDR1 is MRHNA and CDR2 is SNTAGT. CDR3 loop: CASSGPTGGNTEAFF. The CDR3 coding sequence is TGTGCCAGCAGTGGCCCGACAGGAGGTAACACTGAAGCTTTCTTT.

J is TRBJ2-2 and V is TRBV11-2; possible D gene TRBD1, 5 bases. The length of the CDR3 is 16 residues. V lost 8 bases, J lost 6 bases, and 22 bases lay in between. Germline V gives CDR1 SGHAT, CDR2 FQNNGV. Here the CDR3 DNA reads TGTGCCAGCCTCCCCCCAACGCAGGGAAGCGCCGGGGAGCTGTTTTTT. Translation: CASLPPTQGSAGELFF.

J is TRBJ1-4 and V is TRBV28; 8 bases align to TRBD1. The germline V gene has CDR1 MDHEN and CDR2 SYDVKM. The V and J ends lost 3 bases and 2 bases, in that order; junction bases with no gene match: 8. The CDR3 is 17 amino acids. This chain's CDR3 is CASSFRTGRRTNEKLFF. In nucleotides, the CDR3 is TGTGCCAGCAGTTTCCGGACAGGGCGGCGGACTAATGAAAAACTGTTTTTT. The full variable domain, in which reference TRBV28 and TRBJ1-4 provide the parts outside the CDR3, is DVKVTQSSRYLVKRTGEKVFLECVQDMDHENMFWYRQDPGLGLRLIYFSYDVKMKEKGDIPEGYSVSREKKERFSLILESASTNQTSMYLCASSFRTGRRTNEKLFFGSGTQLSVL.

The J gene is TRBJ1-6, the V gene TRBV9, with D maybe TRBD1 (6 bases). Germline-derived CDR1 and CDR2 are SGDLS and YYNGEE. The CDR3 has 14 residues. Trimming left V 3 bases short and J 10 bases short, with 14 bases between. The CDR3 is CASSAQTGGSPLHF. CDR3 DNA sequence: TGTGCCAGCAGCGCCCAGACAGGTGGCTCACCCCTCCACTTT.

The genes are TRBV14 and TRBJ2-2; tentatively, D is TRBD2 (6 bases). V shed 1 base and J shed 6 bases, with 12 bases lying between them. This CDR3 contains 15 residues. CDR1 is SGHDN, CDR2 FVKESK, per germline. CDR3 in DNA: TGTGCCAGCAGCCAAGGGCTAGCGCAGGCCGGGGAGCTGTTTTTT. This gives the protein CASSQGLAQAGELFF.

The chain couples TRBV5-6 to TRBJ1-1; possibly TRBD1 for D (5 bases). The CDR3 is made up of 15 amino acids. Germline assignment: CDR1 SGHDT and CDR2 YYEEEE. The germline V and J ends were trimmed by 6 bases and 0 bases, with 15 bases remaining between them. This CDR3 reads CASTQWGGVNTEAFF. The CDR3 DNA is TGTGCCAGCACCCAGTGGGGCGGGGTGAACACTGAAGCTTTCTTT.

This sequence joins TRBV5-1 and TRBJ2-7; 9 nucleotides line up with TRBD1. The CDR3 covers 14 residues. The V gene's germline CDR1 is SGHRS and CDR2 YFSETQ. V was clipped by 6 bases and J by 2 bases; unmatched bases: 6. Here the CDR3 DNA reads TGCGCCAGCATCCCCCGGACAGGGGCCTACGAGCAGTACTTC. Its translation: CASIPRTGAYEQYF.

The chain uses TRBV5-5 and TRBJ2-5; TRBD2 aligns across 7 bases. The CDR3 totals 16 residues. Trimming removed 4 bases from V and 5 bases from J; junction bases left unmatched: 14. Germline V gene data show CDR1 as SGHKS and CDR2 as YYEKEE (reference sequence). CDR3 in DNA: TGTGCCAGCAGCCAAATCCGGACGGTGCGGGGGGAGACCCAGTACTTC. It codes for CASSQIRTVRGETQYF.

The chain is built from TRBV10-3 and TRBJ1-2; D uncertain. The V end lost 7 bases, the J end lost 4 bases, and 7 bases lay between the germline ends. This CDR3 spans 11 amino acids. Germline CDR1 reads ENHRY; CDR2 reads SYGVKD. The CDR3 sequence: CAITAGYGYTF. In DNA form, the CDR3 reads TGTGCCATCACGGCGGGCTATGGCTACACCTTC.

V is TRBV9 and J is TRBJ1-6; 11 nucleotides line up with TRBD1. The V and J ends lost 4 bases and 14 bases, in that order; junction bases with no gene match: 8. The CDR3 is made up of 14 amino acids. Germline loops: CDR1 SGDLS, CDR2 YYNGEE. The CDR3 DNA is TGTGCCAGCAGCTTAGGGACAGGGGGTTTGTCCCTCCACTTT. Protein: CASSLGTGGLSLHF.

The V gene is TRBV5-5, the J gene TRBJ1-5; D gene unclear. The length of the CDR3 is 12 residues. The germline V gene has CDR1 SGHKS and CDR2 YYEKEE (reference sequence). The V gene lost 4 bases and the J gene lost 7 bases, with 9 bases spanning the gap. As DNA, the CDR3 is TGTGCCAGCAGCCCGTCGGGACAGCCCCAGCATTTT. This codes for CASSPSGQPQHF.

The genes are TRBV24-1 and TRBJ2-1; TRBD2 might be the D (5 bases). The CDR3 runs to 13 residues. Germline CDR1 and CDR2: KGHDR and SFDVKD. Trimming removed 1 base at V and 7 bases at J, with 7 bases between. CDR3 DNA sequence: TGTGCCACCAGTGATTTTGGGGAGAATGAGCAGTTCTTC. Its protein is CATSDFGENEQFF.

The J gene is TRBJ2-5, the V gene TRBV21-1; the D call TRBD1 from the table was never checked on the DNA. TRBV21-1 is a pseudogene segment. The length of the CDR3 is 16 residues. CDR3 protein: CASSNYRGQDQETQYF. The CDR3 nucleotides are TGTGCCAGCAGCAACTATAGGGGGCAAGATCAAGAGACCCAGTACTTC.

The chain is built from TRBV27 and TRBJ2-1; TRBD2 matches at 14 bases. Germline V gene sequence: CDR1 MNHEY, CDR2 SMNVEV (reference sequence). V shed 5 bases and J 7 bases; nucleotides not matched to a gene: 7. CDR3 length equals 16 residues. This CDR3 reads CASSVRLAGGLNEQFF. The CDR3 coding sequence is TGTGCCAGCAGTGTAAGACTAGCGGGAGGGCTAAATGAGCAGTTCTTC.

V usage is TRBV2 and J usage is TRBJ1-6, with a possible D match to TRBD1 (6 bases). Trimming removed 6 bases from V and 5 bases from J, with 14 bases in between. The germline CDR1 and CDR2 sequences are SNHLY and FYNNEI. The CDR3 extends over 15 amino acids. CDR3 residues: CASRIGTSNNSPLHF. DNA of the CDR3: TGTGCCAGCAGAATTGGGACATCGAATAATTCACCCCTCCACTTT.

This clone was found once. CDR3 in DNA: TGTGCCAGCAGCTTAGGCCCCCGGGACAGCCCTTATAGCAATCAGCCCCAGCATTTT. Translating gives CASSLGPRDSPYSNQPQHF. The chain links TRBV7-6 to TRBJ1-5, with 7 bases lining up with TRBD1. Germline trimming cut 1 base from V and 0 bases from J; bases unmatched to any gene: 12. CDR1 SGHVS and CDR2 FNYEAQ come from the germline V gene. The CDR3 has 19 amino acids.

This chain joins TRBV29-1 and TRBJ1-1, with 10 bases lining up with TRBD1. Per germline, CDR1 SQVTM and CDR2 ANQGSEA. CDR3 length: 14 residues. The ends lost 7 bases at V and 4 bases at J; junction bases unmatched: 9. The CDR3 is CSAKPGQGTTEAFF. The CDR3 DNA is TGCAGCGCCAAACCGGGACAGGGGACCACTGAAGCTTTCTTT. Filled out from reference TRBV29-1 and TRBJ1-1, the complete variable domain reads SAVISQKPSRDICQRGTSLTIQCQVDSQVTMMFWYRQQPGQSLTLIATANQGSEATYESGFVIDKFPISRPNLTFSTLTVSNMSPEDSSIYLCSAKPGQGTTEAFFGQGTRLTVV.

J is TRBJ2-1 and V is TRBV28; 11 bases are shared with TRBD2. Per the germline V gene, CDR1 is MDHEN and CDR2 is SYDVKM. The J segment lost 7 bases and the V segment lost 6 bases, leaving 8 bases of the junction unmatched. CDR3 length equals 15 residues. CDR3 protein: CASSSSGRVLNEQFF. As DNA, the CDR3 is TGTGCCAGCAGCAGTAGCGGGAGGGTACTTAATGAGCAGTTCTTC.

V and J are TRBV28 and TRBJ2-3; 10 bases match TRBD2. V shed 5 bases and J 8 bases; nucleotides not matched to a gene: 13. Germline V CDR1 and CDR2: MDHEN, SYDVKM. The CDR3 extends over 16 amino acids. CDR3 region: CASSQSRGAGGSTQYF. The CDR3 DNA follows: TGTGCCAGCAGTCAATCCAGGGGAGCGGGAGGGTCTACGCAGTATTTT.